This TCR beta chain was captured by sequencing in a study of blood T cells in healthy people across ages. The CDR3 covers 16 residues. Germline V gene sequence: CDR1 LGHNA, CDR2 YSLEER. The V segment lost 0 bases and the J segment 0 bases; nucleotides outside the gene matches: 4. Using a J-beta primer mix together with a sample-barcoded 5' primer, a second PCR was run for roughly 7 to 12 cycles. TCRdb used MiXCR to reprocess the 5' RACE reads, holding one entry per CDR3 protein. The sample consists of about 1.1 million distinct CDR3 sequences, about two fifths of them appearing once. This rearrangement joins TRBV4-3 to TRBJ1-2; 7 bases line up with TRBD1. The sequence derives from a man aged 18 to 29 in good health. Sequencing was performed on blood. CDR3 in amino acids: CASSQDGTEANYGYTF. The CDR3 bases are TGCGCCAGCAGCCAAGACGGGACAGAAGCTAACTATGGCTACACCTTC.